These 18 T cell receptor beta chains share one sample of origin, sequenced in a study of monozygotic twins with inflammatory bowel disease. TCRdb re-called the 5' RACE reads and shows each CDR3 protein once, DNA omitted. Listed are more than 300,000 distinct CDR3 sequences; around 2.6% falls within the top ten. Sample: blood. These TCRs come from a human donor with ulcerative colitis or Crohn's disease, or a healthy co-twin of an affected twin (not recorded which).

The chain joins TRBV19 to TRBJ2-7; the TCRdb D gene call, TRBD2, has no DNA to confirm it. Germline loops: CDR1 LNHDA, CDR2 SQIVND (reference sequence). The CDR3 is 16 residues long. CDR3 loop: CASSPARGVEPYEQYF.

The chain is built from TRBV7-2 and TRBJ2-3. CDR3 length: 13 residues. Germline-derived CDR1 and CDR2 are SGHTA and FQGNSA. This CDR3 is CASSWESTDTQYF.

The chain has TRBV7-8 and TRBJ2-3; checking the TCRdb D call of TRBD2 is not possible without DNA. The length of the CDR3 is 16 residues. The V gene's germline CDR1 is SGHVS and CDR2 FQNEAQ. The CDR3 region is CASSLELAEFTDTQYF.

The chain carries TRBV5-1 and TRBJ1-6. The CDR3 length is 16 residues. Germline CDR1 is SGHRS and CDR2 is YFSETQ. CDR3 in amino acids: CASSADGGQGNSPLHF.

The chain joins TRBV30 to TRBJ1-2; TCRdb's D call, TRBD1, is unchecked because there is no DNA. This CDR3 is 15 amino acids long. Germline V gene data show CDR1 as GTSNPN and CDR2 as SVGIG (reference sequence). The CDR3 sequence is CAWSVLDRGGYGYTF.

V gene TRBV6-5 combines with J gene TRBJ2-7. Germline V gene lookup returns CDR1 MNHEY and CDR2 SVGAGI. The CDR3 contains 16 residues. CDR3 sequence reads: CASSYSNAGTSYEQYF.

The V gene is TRBV6-2 or TRBV6-3, the J gene TRBJ2-1; the D gene TCRdb calls, TRBD1, cannot be checked with no DNA. Germline assignment: CDR1 MNHEY and CDR2 SVGEGT. This CDR3 has 16 residues. CDR3 protein: CASSYYRQGFYNEQFF.

This chain joins TRBV24-1 and TRBJ2-1; the D call of TRBD1 rests on TCRdb alone, since no DNA is present to check it. There are 14 residues in the CDR3. In germline, CDR1 is KGHDR, CDR2 SFDVKD. The CDR3 spells CATSDSGQYNEQFF.

The chain carries TRBV5-1 and TRBJ1-1; the TCRdb D gene call, TRBD1, has no DNA to confirm it. The V gene's germline CDR1 is SGHRS and CDR2 YFSETQ. CDR3 length equals 18 residues. CDR3 residues: CASSRINAARDPIAEAFF. Full variable domain (outside the CDR3, taken from reference TRBV5-1 and TRBJ1-1): KAGVTQTPRYLIKTRGQQVTLSCSPISGHRSVSWYQQTPGQGLQFLFEYFSETQRNKGNFPGRFSGRQFSNSRSEMNVSTLELGDSALYLCASSRINAARDPIAEAFFGQGTRLTVV.

This rearrangement joins TRBV7-8 to TRBJ1-1; TCRdb's assignment of TRBD1 cannot be checked, as there is no DNA. Germline V gene data show CDR1 as SGHVS and CDR2 as FQNEAQ. This CDR3 contains 15 residues. CDR3 region: CASSLVSGANTEAFF. Full variable domain (remainder filled in from reference TRBV7-8 and TRBJ1-1): GAGVSQSPRYKVAKRGQDVALRCDPISGHVSLFWYQQALGQGPEFLTYFQNEAQLDKSGLPSDRFFAERPEGSVSTLKIQRTQQEDSAVYLCASSLVSGANTEAFFGQGTRLTVV.

This chain's CDR3 is CASRKDRPSGYTF. The chain links TRBV9 to TRBJ1-2; as DNA is missing, the TRBD1 call by TCRdb cannot be tested. CDR3 length: 13 amino acids. Germline-derived CDR1 and CDR2 are SGDLS and YYNGEE.

The chain is built from TRBV29-1 and TRBJ2-7. In germline, CDR1 is SQVTM, CDR2 ANQGSEA. The CDR3 loop spans 17 amino acids. The chain's CDR3 is CSVEDLQPDRSSYEQYF.

J is TRBJ2-5 and V is TRBV5-1; TCRdb's D call of TRBD1 is untestable without DNA. Germline CDR1 SGHRS, CDR2 YFSETQ. The CDR3 is made up of 17 amino acids. The CDR3 sequence: CASSQITGENLQETQYF.

The chain has TRBV12-3 or TRBV12-4 and TRBJ1-5; TCRdb reports TRBD1, a call that lacks DNA to check it against. The CDR3 is made up of 15 amino acids. The CDR3 sequence: CASSLETGVPQPQHF.

This sequence joins TRBV6-1 and TRBJ1-3; TCRdb's assignment of TRBD1 cannot be checked, as there is no DNA. The CDR3 contains 15 residues. Germline CDR1 is MNHNS and CDR2 is SASEGT. The CDR3 loop is CASRPPRGGGNTIYF.

The genes are TRBV4-1 and TRBJ2-7; the TRBD1 assignment by TCRdb is unverifiable without DNA. Per germline, CDR1 MGHRA and CDR2 YSYEKL. CDR3 length: 15 amino acids. The CDR3 sequence: CASSQEPGQGYEQYF.

V usage is TRBV12-3 or TRBV12-4 and J usage is TRBJ1-1; the D call of TRBD1 rests on TCRdb alone, since no DNA is present to check it. This CDR3 is 14 amino acids long. The CDR3 is CASTRGPLNTEAFF.

The genes are TRBV13 and TRBJ2-4. Germline CDR1 is PRHDT and CDR2 is FYEKMQ (reference sequence). CDR3 size: 16 residues. CDR3 in amino acids: CASSLNQGIAKNIQYF.